The 14 T cell receptor beta chains reported below all come from one sample, sequenced in a study of T-cell memory formation after mild COVID-19. Via MiXCR, TCRdb re-called the 5' RACE reads, giving one row per CDR3 protein. The table lists over 350,000 distinct CDR3 sequences, about 24% of them singletons. Sequenced sample: PBMCs or a T cell subset sorted from them (not recorded which). These receptors were obtained from an adult woman who had mild COVID-19 (a few samples of this study predate the infection). Cell type and time point are not known.

This chain links TRBV6-5 with TRBJ2-7; perhaps D is TRBD1 or TRBD2 (5 bases each). Germline CDR1 is MNHEY and CDR2 is SVGAGI. There are 15 residues in the CDR3. Deletions cut 1 base from V and 6 bases from J, with 16 bases between. The CDR3 DNA sequence: TGTGCCAGCAGTTACTACGGGGCCCCCTCTTCCGAGCAGTACTTC. Amino acid sequence: CASSYYGAPSSEQYF.

A few counts support this clonotype. V is TRBV7-2 and J is TRBJ2-1, with no clear D. The CDR3 is made up of 15 amino acids. Germline values: CDR1 SGHTA, CDR2 FQGNSA. V lost 4 bases, J lost 4 bases, and 14 bases lay in between. CDR3: CASSYLSVGYNEQFF. CDR3 DNA: TGTGCCAGCAGCTACTTATCTGTCGGGTACAATGAGCAGTTCTTC.

The V and J genes are TRBV24-1 and TRBJ2-7; unclear D gene. V lost 5 bases and J lost 2, with 21 bases in between. This CDR3 has 17 residues. Looked up from germline, CDR1 is KGHDR and CDR2 is SFDVKD. CDR3 coding DNA: TGTGCCACCAGTGGCCGAACAAGTGATGCTTCCACCTACGAGCAGTACTTC. Residues: CATSGRTSDASTYEQYF.

The chain employs TRBV7-2 and TRBJ2-1; TRBD2 is a possible D gene (6 bases). The V and J ends lost 4 bases and 8 bases respectively, with 12 bases between them. The CDR3 spans 13 residues. Germline V lookup: CDR1 SGHTA, CDR2 FQGNSA. CDR3 region: CASSYGTLDEQFF. The DNA for the CDR3 is TGTGCCAGCAGCTACGGGACTCTGGATGAGCAGTTCTTC.

The chain has TRBV5-1 and TRBJ2-5, with D possibly called TRBD1 or TRBD2 (7 bases each). Trimming pared 0 bases from V and 5 bases from J, leaving 17 bases between. CDR1 is SGHRS, CDR2 YFSETQ, per germline. The CDR3 is 16 residues long. DNA of the CDR3: TGCGCCAGCAGCTTGGCCTACAGGGGAGGGGAGGAGACCCAGTACTTC. It translates to CASSLAYRGGEETQYF. Full variable domain (missing parts from reference TRBV5-1 and TRBJ2-5): KAGVTQTPRYLIKTRGQQVTLSCSPISGHRSVSWYQQTPGQGLQFLFEYFSETQRNKGNFPGRFSGRQFSNSRSEMNVSTLELGDSALYLCASSLAYRGGEETQYFGPGTRLLVL.

The chain employs TRBV4-1 and TRBJ1-3; 7 bases are a match to TRBD1. The J segment lost 0 bases and the V segment lost 4 bases, leaving 6 bases of the junction unmatched. This CDR3 is 16 amino acids long. Germline V gene sequence: CDR1 MGHRA, CDR2 YSYEKL. In DNA, the CDR3 is TGCGCCAGCAGCCCTCCGGGACAGAGCTCTGGAAACACCATATATTTT. Translation gives CASSPPGQSSGNTIYF.

The rearrangement joins TRBV4-1 to TRBJ1-5, with 8 bases that match TRBD1. Trimming at V came to 2 bases and at J to 4 bases, leaving 4 bases not matched to a gene. Germline CDR1 reads MGHRA; CDR2 reads YSYEKL. The CDR3 has 15 residues. CDR3 DNA sequence: TGCGCCAGCAGCCAAATACAGGGGGAAAATCAGCCCCAGCATTTT. It codes for CASSQIQGENQPQHF.

The V and J genes are TRBV5-1 and TRBJ2-3, with D possibly TRBD1 on 6 matching bases. The CDR3 is 14 residues long. CDR1 and CDR2 from the germline V gene are SGHRS and YFSETQ. V lost 4 bases, J lost 1 base, and 10 bases lay in between. The CDR3 loop reads CASSKWTGTDTQYF. For the CDR3, the DNA is TGCGCCAGCAGCAAATGGACAGGCACAGATACGCAGTATTTT.

This clonotype occurred a few times. V is TRBV7-8 and J is TRBJ2-7; 7 bases fit TRBD1. Germline V CDR1 and CDR2: SGHVS, FQNEAQ. The CDR3 loop spans 15 amino acids. The V and J ends lost 5 bases and 2 bases, in that order; junction bases with no gene match: 9. The CDR3 reads CASSQATGRPYEQYF. The CDR3 DNA sequence: TGTGCCAGCAGCCAAGCGACAGGGAGACCCTACGAGCAGTACTTC.

This clonotype was seen more than once but under ten times. The J gene is TRBJ1-2, the V gene TRBV20-1; D possibly corresponds to TRBD1 (5 bases). This CDR3 is built from 14 residues. The germline V gene encodes CDR1 DFQATT and CDR2 SNEGSKA (reference sequence). V was pared by 2 bases and J by 7 bases, with 17 bases between. The CDR3, as DNA: TGCAGTGCTAGACCACTCAGCAGGGTGGCTGGCTACACCTTC. Translation gives CSARPLSRVAGYTF.

This clonotype has just a few counts. The gene calls are TRBV2 and TRBJ1-4, with TRBD1 matching over 8 bases. Germline CDR1 and CDR2: SNHLY and FYNNEI. The CDR3 totals 14 residues. Germline trimming cut 5 bases from V and 8 bases from J; bases unmatched to any gene: 7. The CDR3 sequence: CASSYTGGREKLFF. As DNA, the CDR3 is TGTGCCAGCAGTTACACAGGGGGACGGGAAAAACTGTTTTTT.

The chain links TRBV12-3 or TRBV12-4 to TRBJ2-7; D might be TRBD1 or TRBD2, each matching 7 bases. CDR3 size: 13 residues. With 6 bases removed from V and 7 bases from J, the gap between germline ends came to 16 bases. The chain's CDR3 is CASSPGGGIEQYF. The CDR3 DNA follows: TGTGCCAGCAGCCCAGGGGGGGGTATAGAGCAGTACTTC.

The CDR3 DNA reads TGTGCCAGCAGCAAACGGGCAGTGAACGTGGGCCTGCGGCGGGAGTGCTACGAGCAGTACTTC. Encoded protein: CASSKRAVNVGLRRECYEQYF. V is TRBV21-1 and J is TRBJ2-7; TRBD2, the table's D call, was not compared with the DNA. TRBV21-1 is listed as a pseudogene. This CDR3 contains 21 residues.

The chain links TRBV5-1 to TRBJ2-1, with 9 bases identical to TRBD1. The V segment lost 5 bases and the J segment 3 bases; nucleotides outside the gene matches: 6. CDR3 length: 15 amino acids. CDR1 and CDR2 from the germline V gene are SGHRS and YFSETQ. CDR3 in DNA: TGCGCCAGCAGGGATGGACAGGGGCTCTACAATGAGCAGTTCTTC. Its translation: CASRDGQGLYNEQFF.